These T cell receptor beta chains were read from a single sample in a study of cytomegalovirus exposure and HLA in healthy donors. Profiling relied on immunoSEQ multiplex PCR, and the TCRdb table lists in-frame clones only, not all of them. The sample lists some 60,000 clones, 75% to 90% occurring once. Sequencing was done on a sample of PBMCs. The receptors here all came from a woman in her forties in good health and CMV-seronegative. Each CDR3 is given with its conserved first and last residue. A D gene is named only where the DNA matches it firmly. Not every row has a clone size; where given, it reads once, few, many or a size class.

>-|-|TRBJ2-7|TRBV15
TGTGCCACCAGCAGAGATAAGAGAGAGCAGTACTTC
CATSRDKREQYF
>-|-|TRBJ2-2|TRBV6-4
TGTGCCAGCAGCCCAGGGTCCACCGGGGAGCTGTTTTTT
CASSPGSTGELFF
>-|-|TRBJ2-5|TRBV11-2
TGTGCCAGCAGCTCGAGGGAGACCCAGTACTTC
CASSSRETQYF
>TRBD2|-|TRBJ2-1|TRBV7-2
TGTGCCAGCAGCTGGCTAGCGGGAGTAATCGATGAGCAGTTCTTC
CASSWLAGVIDEQFF
>TRBD2|-|TRBJ2-1|TRBV19
TGTGCCAGTAGTATGCTAGCGGGAGTCTACAATGAGCAGTTCTTC
CASSMLAGVYNEQFF
>TRBD1|-|TRBJ1-2|TRBV19
TGTGCCAGTAGGGGACAGGGGTACTATGGCTACACCTTC
CASRGQGYYGYTF
>TRBD2|-|TRBJ2-1|TRBV5-1
TGCGCCAGCAGCTTGGGTCCCTTAGCGGGAGTCTACAATGAGCAGTTCTTC
CASSLGPLAGVYNEQFF
>TRBD1|-|TRBJ1-5|TRBV28
TGTGCCAGCAGTTCCGGGACAGGGGCTAATCAGCCCCAGCATTTT
CASSSGTGANQPQHF
>-|few|TRBJ1-5|TRBV2
TGTGCCACAAAACAGGGTCCCAATCAGCCCCAGCATTTT
CATKQGPNQPQHF
>-|-|TRBJ1-2|TRBV7-2
TGTGCCAGCAGCTCCGGGATGGTTTATGGCTACACCTTC
CASSSGMVYGYTF
>TRBD2|once|TRBJ2-3|TRBV2
TGTGCCAGCAGAAGACTAGCGGGTAGTCCAGATACGCAGTATTTT
CASRRLAGSPDTQYF